These 4 T cell receptor beta chains share one sample of origin, sequenced in a study of T cells in Graves' hyperthyroidism and ophthalmopathy. What was amplified from RNA transcripts were TCR beta CDR3 regions. Researchers ran a first-round RT-PCR on the TCR CDR3 using the HTBI primer set. In TCRdb, the multiplex PCR reads were re-called with MiXCR into one record per CDR3 protein. The sample shows about 690,000 distinct CDR3 sequences, roughly 17% of them seen only once. The sample was blood. These receptors all come from a man aged 50-59 years with Graves' hyperthyroidism.

The chain has TRBV20-1 and TRBJ2-1; TRBD2 might be the D (5 bases). Trimming shortened V by 0 bases and J by 0 bases, and 9 bases separated the two germline ends. Germline values: CDR1 DFQATT, CDR2 SNEGSKA (reference sequence). The CDR3 is 15 amino acids. CDR3 region: CSAREVAHSYNEQFF. CDR3 nucleotides: TGCAGTGCTAGAGAGGTAGCGCACTCCTACAATGAGCAGTTCTTC.

The V call is TRBV20-1, the J call TRBJ1-1, with D unresolved. CDR1 DFQATT and CDR2 SNEGSKA come from the germline V gene (reference sequence). Between the trimmed V and J ends, which lost 5 bases and 1 base, there was a span of 14 bases. The CDR3 is 14 residues long. CDR3 nucleotide sequence: TGCAGTGCTTTAAATCGATTGGGGAACACTGAAGCTTTCTTT. This encodes CSALNRLGNTEAFF.

The chain uses TRBV2 and TRBJ2-1, with no clear D. The germline V gene has CDR1 SNHLY and CDR2 FYNNEI. The CDR3 length is 13 residues. Trimming pared 6 bases from V and 8 bases from J, leaving 14 bases between. CDR3 region: CASRMTPGYEQFF. As DNA, the CDR3 is TGTGCCAGCAGGATGACCCCTGGCTATGAGCAGTTCTTC.

This clonotype was observed a handful of times. The rearrangement links TRBV11-2 to TRBJ2-2; 7 nucleotides match TRBD2. The germline V gene encodes CDR1 SGHAT and CDR2 FQNNGV. The CDR3 has 18 amino acids. The V gene end was trimmed by 3 bases and the J gene end by 1 base; junction bases not matched to a gene: 11. The CDR3: CASSFAVGLAGNTGELFF. The CDR3 DNA follows: TGTGCCAGCAGCTTCGCTGTTGGGTTAGCGGGGAACACCGGGGAGCTGTTTTTT.